This T cell receptor beta chain was retrieved from a study of CD8 T cells in ankylosing spondylitis. General study results and limits: A motif of roughly 8 highly homologous TCR beta variants was seen as apparently characteristic of ankylosing spondylitis blood. Disease-associated clones were reportedly significantly overrepresented in matched ankylosing spondylitis synovial fluid.

From the 5' RACE reads, TCRdb called clonotypes with MiXCR, one entry per CDR3 protein. The sample includes tens of thousands of distinct CDR3 sequences, more than 8.5% of them seen just once. For this clonotype: Antigen specificity is unknown.

The CDR3 runs to 12 residues. The V gene's germline CDR1 is SGHDT and CDR2 YYEEEE. V lost 4 bases, J lost 3 bases, and 8 bases lay in between. The chain joins TRBV5-6 to TRBJ2-7; D gene ambiguous. The TCR originated in a male donor with ankylosing spondylitis. Sequencing was done on a sample of blood, either unsorted or a sorted T cell fraction (not recorded which). CDR3 nucleotide sequence: TGTGCCAGCAGCGCGGACGGCTACGAGCAGTACTTC. This encodes CASSADGYEQYF.